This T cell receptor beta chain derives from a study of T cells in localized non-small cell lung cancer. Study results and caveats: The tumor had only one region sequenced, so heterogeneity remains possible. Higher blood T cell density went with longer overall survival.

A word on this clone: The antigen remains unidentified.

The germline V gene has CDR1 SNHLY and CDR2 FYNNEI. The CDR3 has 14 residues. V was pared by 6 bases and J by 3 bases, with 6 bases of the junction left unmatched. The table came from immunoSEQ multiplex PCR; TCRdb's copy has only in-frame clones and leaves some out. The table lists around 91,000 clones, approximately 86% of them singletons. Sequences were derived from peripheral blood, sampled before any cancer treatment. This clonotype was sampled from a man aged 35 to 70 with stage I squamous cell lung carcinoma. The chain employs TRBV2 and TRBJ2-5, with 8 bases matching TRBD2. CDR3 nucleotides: TGTGCCAGCAGCCCCGCGGGGGGTAAAGAGACCCAGTACTTC. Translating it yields CASSPAGGKETQYF.